This T cell receptor beta chain came from a study of T cell responses to AZD1222 COVID-19 vaccine. Study-wide results and limits: Researchers took repertoire samples only after the peak T cell response had come. Seropositive AZD1222 recipients at baseline numbered only five to seven. In the spike-specific TCR repertoire, nearly half reportedly target unmutated variant regions. White British donors predominated, females outnumbered males, and clonal diversity was possibly underestimated.

The data were produced by immunoSEQ multiplex PCR, yet TCRdb's version contains in-frame clones alone and is incomplete. The data contain about 140,000 clones, under 95% of them singletons. As regards this clone: The antigen is undetermined.

Trimming pared 2 bases from V and 7 bases from J, leaving 5 bases between. The CDR3 is 11 amino acids. Germline V lookup: CDR1 LGHDT, CDR2 YNNKEL (reference sequence). The rearrangement uses TRBV3-1 (or the pseudogene TRBV3-2) and TRBJ1-1; no firm D call. This sequence originates from an adult who received the MenACWY meningococcal vaccine as a control. Sequenced here: peripheral blood, sampled 28 days after the second dose of the MenACWY control vaccine. The CDR3 is CASSQRFEAFF. CDR3 nucleotides: TGTGCCAGCAGCCAAAGGTTTGAAGCTTTCTTT.